These T cell receptor beta chains were read from a single sample in a study of cytomegalovirus exposure and HLA in healthy donors. Assay used: immunoSEQ multiplex PCR; TCRdb lists only in-frame clones, some missing. The table lists about 120,000 clones, 72% of them singletons, with more than 3% in the top ten. The sequenced sample consisted of PBMCs. Receptors originate from a man aged 25-45 years in good health and CMV-seronegative. CDR3s include the opening cysteine and the closing phenylalanine or tryptophan. The D gene is left open where the match is weak. The size entry is marked missing in some rows and otherwise reads once, few, many or a size class.

v_gene	d_gene	abundance	j_gene	CDR3nt	CDR3aa
TRBV9	-	-	TRBJ1-2	TGTGCCAGCAGCGAGGGGGTCGACTATGGCTACACCTTC	CASSEGVDYGYTF
TRBV27	-	-	TRBJ2-3	TGTGCCAGCAGTTTGAGCGGGACAGATACGCAGTATTTT	CASSLSGTDTQYF
TRBV9	-	-	TRBJ1-1	TGTGCCAGCAGCACTTCGGGAGAGAACACTGAAGCTTTCTTT	CASSTSGENTEAFF
TRBV27	TRBD1	-	TRBJ2-7	TGTGCCAGCAGTCCTAGACCCACAGGGGTTTCAAATTACGAGCAGTACTTC	CASSPRPTGVSNYEQYF
TRBV19	-	-	TRBJ1-1	TGTGCCAGTAGTCTTTCCAGGACTGAAGCTTTCTTT	CASSLSRTEAFF
TRBV5-6	-	-	TRBJ2-7	TGTGCCAGCACCCACAGGGAGGGCCCCCACGAGCAGTACTTC	CASTHREGPHEQYF
TRBV11-2	-	-	TRBJ1-1	TGTGCCAGCCAGTTATACGGAGAAATGAACACTGAAGCTTTCTTT	CASQLYGEMNTEAFF
TRBV4-2	TRBD2	medium-sized	TRBJ2-6	TGTGCCAGCAGCCAAGATGGGGGGGCTGGGGCCAACGTCCTGACTTTC	CASSQDGGAGANVLTF
TRBV5-1	-	once	TRBJ1-2	TGCGCCAGCAGCTTGGTTTCAGGGGTGCACTATAGTAGTGGCTACACCTTC	CASSLVSGVHYSSGYTF
TRBV4-1	-	-	TRBJ2-7	TGCGCCAGCAGCCAAGTCCCCAGGGGCCACTACGAGCAGTACTTC	CASSQVPRGHYEQYF
TRBV5-1	-	-	TRBJ2-2	TGCGCCAGCAGCTTGGAGTTTGGCCACAACACCGGGGAGCTGTTTTTT	CASSLEFGHNTGELFF
TRBV27	-	-	TRBJ1-2	TGTGCCAGCAGTTTATCGCGGTCCCACTATGGCTACACCTTC	CASSLSRSHYGYTF
TRBV18	-	once	TRBJ1-2	TGTGCCAGCTCACCAATAGCCCAGACGGATGGCTACACCTTC	CASSPIAQTDGYTF
TRBV13	-	-	TRBJ2-2	TGTGCCAGCAGTGAGGGTAGGAGCGGGGAGCTGTTTTTT	CASSEGRSGELFF